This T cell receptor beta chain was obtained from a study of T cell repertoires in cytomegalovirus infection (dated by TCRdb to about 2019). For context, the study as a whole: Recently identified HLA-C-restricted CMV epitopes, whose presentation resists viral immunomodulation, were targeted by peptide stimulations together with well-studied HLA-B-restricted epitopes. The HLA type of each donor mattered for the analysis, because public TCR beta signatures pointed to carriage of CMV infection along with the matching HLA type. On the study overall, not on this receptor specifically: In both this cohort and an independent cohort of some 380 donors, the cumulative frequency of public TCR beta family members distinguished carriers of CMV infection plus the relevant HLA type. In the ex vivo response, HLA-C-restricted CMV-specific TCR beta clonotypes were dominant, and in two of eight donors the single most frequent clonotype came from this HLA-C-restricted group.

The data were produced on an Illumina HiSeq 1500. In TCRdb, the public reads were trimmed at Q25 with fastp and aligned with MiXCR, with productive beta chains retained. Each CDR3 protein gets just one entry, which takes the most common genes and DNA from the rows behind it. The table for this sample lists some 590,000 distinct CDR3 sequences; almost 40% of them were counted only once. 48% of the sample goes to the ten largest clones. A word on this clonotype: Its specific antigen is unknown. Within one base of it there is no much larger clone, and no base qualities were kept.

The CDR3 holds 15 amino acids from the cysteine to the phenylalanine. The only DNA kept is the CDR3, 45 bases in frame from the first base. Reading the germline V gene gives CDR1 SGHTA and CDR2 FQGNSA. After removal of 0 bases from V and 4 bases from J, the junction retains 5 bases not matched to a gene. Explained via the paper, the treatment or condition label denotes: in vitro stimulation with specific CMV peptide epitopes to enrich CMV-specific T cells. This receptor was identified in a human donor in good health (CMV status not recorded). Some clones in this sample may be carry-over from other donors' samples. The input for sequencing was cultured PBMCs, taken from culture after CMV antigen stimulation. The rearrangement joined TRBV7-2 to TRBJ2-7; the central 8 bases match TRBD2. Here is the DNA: TGTGCCAGCAGCTTAGCCTGGACTAGCCTATACGAGCAGTACTTC. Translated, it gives CASSLAWTSLYEQYF.